These 5 T cell receptor beta chains share one sample of origin, sequenced in a study of blood T cell repertoires in COVID-19. Repertoires were generated with immunoSEQ multiplex PCR, while TCRdb's copy carries only in-frame clones and drops some. The top ten hold just over 2% of the sample, which has about 99,000 clones, around 88% seen once. The sample taken for sequencing was peripheral blood. The receptors were sampled from a middle-aged man with COVID-19, enrolled during active disease.

The chain links TRBV24-1 to TRBJ1-1; no reliable D call. V shed 1 base and J shed 2 bases, with 7 bases lying between them. CDR1 and CDR2 from the germline V gene are KGHDR and SFDVKD. This CDR3 contains 14 residues. As DNA, the CDR3 is TGTGCCACCAGTGATTTAACCGGTAACACTGAAGCTTTCTTT. Translating it yields CATSDLTGNTEAFF.

This clone was seen just once. The chain links TRBV9 to TRBJ2-6; D is perhaps TRBD1 (6 bases). This CDR3 spans 20 amino acids. The germline V and J ends were trimmed by 0 bases and 4 bases, with 23 bases remaining between them. Germline V lookup: CDR1 SGDLS, CDR2 YYNGEE. The CDR3 loop is CASSVDPQQGLTWGANVLTF. CDR3 DNA: TGTGCCAGCAGCGTAGACCCTCAACAGGGATTGACGTGGGGGGCCAACGTCCTGACTTTC.

The chain is built from TRBV5-4 and TRBJ2-1; 14 bases are a match to TRBD2. Germline V gene sequence: CDR1 SGHNT, CDR2 YYREEE (reference sequence). This CDR3 has 16 residues. J lost 6 bases, V lost 3 bases, and 5 bases had no gene match. The CDR3 bases are TGTGCCAGCAGCTCGGGACTAGCGGGGGCCGTCAATGAGCAGTTCTTC. Translated, it gives CASSSGLAGAVNEQFF.

The chain carries TRBV2 and TRBJ1-1; possible D gene TRBD1, 6 bases. Germline V gives CDR1 SNHLY, CDR2 FYNNEI. V was trimmed by 1 base and J by 5 bases, leaving 17 bases between them. CDR3 length: 16 amino acids. The CDR3 here is CASSEGGPGVVTEAFF. In nucleotides, the CDR3 is TGTGCCAGCAGTGAAGGCGGTCCAGGGGTGGTAACTGAAGCTTTCTTT.

The chain carries TRBV7-8 and TRBJ2-4; TRBD2 is a possible D gene (5 bases). This CDR3 comprises 15 residues. V lost 5 bases and J 9 bases, leaving 20 bases between the germline ends. CDR1 and CDR2 from the germline V gene are SGHVS and FQNEAQ. The CDR3 region is CASSPARTGGGIQYF. The CDR3 DNA follows: TGTGCCAGCAGCCCAGCTAGAACCGGAGGTGGCATTCAGTACTTC.